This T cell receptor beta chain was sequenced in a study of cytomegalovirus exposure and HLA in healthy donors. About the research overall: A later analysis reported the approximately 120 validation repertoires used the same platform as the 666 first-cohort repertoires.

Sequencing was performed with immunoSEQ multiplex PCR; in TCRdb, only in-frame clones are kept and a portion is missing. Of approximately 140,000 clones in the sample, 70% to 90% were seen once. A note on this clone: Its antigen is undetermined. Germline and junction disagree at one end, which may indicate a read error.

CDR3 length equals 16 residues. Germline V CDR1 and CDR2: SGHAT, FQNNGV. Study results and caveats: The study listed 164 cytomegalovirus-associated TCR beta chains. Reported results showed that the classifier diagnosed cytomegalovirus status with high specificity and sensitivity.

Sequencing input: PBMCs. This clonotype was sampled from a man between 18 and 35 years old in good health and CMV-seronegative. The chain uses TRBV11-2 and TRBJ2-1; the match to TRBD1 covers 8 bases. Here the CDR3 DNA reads TGTGCCAGCAGCAAAAACAGGGGGACCTCCTTCAATGAGCAGTTCTTC. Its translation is CASSKNRGTSFNEQFF.